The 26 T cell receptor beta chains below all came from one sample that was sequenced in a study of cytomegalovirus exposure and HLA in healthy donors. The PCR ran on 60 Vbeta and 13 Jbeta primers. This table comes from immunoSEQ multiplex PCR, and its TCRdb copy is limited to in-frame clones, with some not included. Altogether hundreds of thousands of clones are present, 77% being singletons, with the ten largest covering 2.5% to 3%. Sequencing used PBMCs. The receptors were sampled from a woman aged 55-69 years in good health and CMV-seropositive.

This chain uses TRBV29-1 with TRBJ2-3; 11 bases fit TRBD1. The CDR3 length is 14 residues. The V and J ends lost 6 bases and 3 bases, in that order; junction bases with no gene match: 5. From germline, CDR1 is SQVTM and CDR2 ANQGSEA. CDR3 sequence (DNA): TGCAGCGTCGGACAGGGGGCAGGTACAGATACGCAGTATTTT. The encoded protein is CSVGQGAGTDTQYF.

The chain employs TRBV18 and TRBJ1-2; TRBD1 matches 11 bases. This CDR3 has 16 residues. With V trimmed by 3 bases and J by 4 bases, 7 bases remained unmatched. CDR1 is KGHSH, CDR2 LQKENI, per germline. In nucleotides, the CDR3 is TGTGCCAGCTCACCGCCGGGACAGGGGGGACTCTATGGCTACACCTTC. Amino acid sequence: CASSPPGQGGLYGYTF.

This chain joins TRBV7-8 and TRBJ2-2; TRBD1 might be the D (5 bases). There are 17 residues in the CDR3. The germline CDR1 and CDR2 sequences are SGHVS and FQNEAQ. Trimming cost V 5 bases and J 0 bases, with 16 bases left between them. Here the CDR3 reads CASSPSLDTANTGELFF. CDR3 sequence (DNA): TGTGCCAGCAGCCCCAGCCTGGACACGGCGAACACCGGGGAGCTGTTTTTT.

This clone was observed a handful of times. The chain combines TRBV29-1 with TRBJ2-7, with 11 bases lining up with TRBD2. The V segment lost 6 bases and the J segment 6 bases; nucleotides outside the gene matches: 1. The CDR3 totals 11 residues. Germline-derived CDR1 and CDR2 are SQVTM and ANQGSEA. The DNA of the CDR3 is TGCAGCGTCGGGACTAGCGGCGAGCAGTACTTC. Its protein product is CSVGTSGEQYF.

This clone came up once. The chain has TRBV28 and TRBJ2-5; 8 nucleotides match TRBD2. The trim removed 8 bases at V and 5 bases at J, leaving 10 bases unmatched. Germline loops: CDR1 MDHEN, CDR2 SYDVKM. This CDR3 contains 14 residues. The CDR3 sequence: CASEFGGAGETQYF. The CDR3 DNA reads TGTGCCAGCGAATTCGGGGGGGCCGGGGAGACCCAGTACTTC.

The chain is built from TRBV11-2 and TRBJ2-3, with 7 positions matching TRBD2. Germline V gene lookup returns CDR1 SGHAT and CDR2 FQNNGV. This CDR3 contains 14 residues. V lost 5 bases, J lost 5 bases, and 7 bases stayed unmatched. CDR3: CASSRASGKDTQYF. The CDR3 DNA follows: TGTGCCAGCAGCCGAGCAAGCGGGAAAGATACGCAGTATTTT.

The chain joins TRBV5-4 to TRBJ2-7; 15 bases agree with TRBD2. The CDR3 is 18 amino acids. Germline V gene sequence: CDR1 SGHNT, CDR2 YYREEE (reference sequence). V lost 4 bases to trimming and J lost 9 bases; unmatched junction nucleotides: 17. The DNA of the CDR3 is TGTGCCAGCAGCGTTGGGGGGACTAGCGGGGGGATGATCTTCGGGCAGTACTTC. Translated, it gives CASSVGGTSGGMIFGQYF.

The CDR3 spells CASSSDGGAGYNEQFF. In DNA, the CDR3 is TGTGCCAGCAGTTCAGACGGGGGGGCCGGGTACAATGAGCAGTTCTTC. The chain recombines TRBV28 with TRBJ2-1; 8 nucleotides agree with TRBD2. V lost 4 bases, J lost 4 bases, and 9 bases stayed unmatched. CDR3 length equals 16 residues. Germline CDR1 reads MDHEN; CDR2 reads SYDVKM.

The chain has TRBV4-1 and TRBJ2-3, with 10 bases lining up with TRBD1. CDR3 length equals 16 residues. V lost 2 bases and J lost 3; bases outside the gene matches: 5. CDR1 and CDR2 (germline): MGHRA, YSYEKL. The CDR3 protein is CASSQKPGQGTDTQYF. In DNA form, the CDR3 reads TGCGCCAGCAGCCAAAAGCCGGGACAGGGGACAGATACGCAGTATTTT.

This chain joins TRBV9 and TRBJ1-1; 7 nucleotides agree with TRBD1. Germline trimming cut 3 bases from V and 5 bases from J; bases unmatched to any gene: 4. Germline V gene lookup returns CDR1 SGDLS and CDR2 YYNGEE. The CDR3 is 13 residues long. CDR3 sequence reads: CASSAQGRTEAFF. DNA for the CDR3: TGTGCCAGCAGCGCACAGGGGAGAACTGAAGCTTTCTTT. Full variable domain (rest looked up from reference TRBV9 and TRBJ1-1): DSGVTQTPKHLITATGQRVTLRCSPRSGDLSVYWYQQSLDQGLQFLIQYYNGEERAKGNILERFSAQQFPDLHSELNLSSLELGDSALYFCASSAQGRTEAFFGQGTRLTVV.

CDR3 in DNA: TGCGCCAGCAGCTTGGACGGGGCGGGGGGGGAGCAGTACTTC. Translating gives CASSLDGAGGEQYF. The rearrangement joins TRBV5-1 to TRBJ2-7; 9 bases fit TRBD2. Trimming removed 0 bases from V and 7 bases from J; junction bases left unmatched: 5. Germline V gene data show CDR1 as SGHRS and CDR2 as YFSETQ. This CDR3 is built from 14 residues.

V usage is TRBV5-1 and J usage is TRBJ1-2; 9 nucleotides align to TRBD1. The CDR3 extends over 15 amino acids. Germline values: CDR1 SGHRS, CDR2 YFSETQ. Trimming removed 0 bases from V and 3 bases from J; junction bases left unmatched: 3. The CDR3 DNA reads TGCGCCAGCAGCTTGGCCCGGGACAGGGACTATGGCTACACCTTC. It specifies CASSLARDRDYGYTF.

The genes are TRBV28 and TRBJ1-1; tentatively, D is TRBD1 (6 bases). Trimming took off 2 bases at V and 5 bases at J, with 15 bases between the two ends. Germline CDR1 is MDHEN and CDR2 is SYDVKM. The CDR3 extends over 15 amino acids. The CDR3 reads CASSLPLTGKTEAFF. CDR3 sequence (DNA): TGTGCCAGCAGTTTACCCCTCACAGGGAAGACTGAAGCTTTCTTT.

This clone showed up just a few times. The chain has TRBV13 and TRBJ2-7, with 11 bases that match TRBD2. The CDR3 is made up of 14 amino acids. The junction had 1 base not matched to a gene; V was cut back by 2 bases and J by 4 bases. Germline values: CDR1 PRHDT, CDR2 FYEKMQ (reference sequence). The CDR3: CASSLTSGGYEQYF. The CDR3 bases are TGTGCCAGCAGCTTAACTAGCGGGGGTTACGAGCAGTACTTC.

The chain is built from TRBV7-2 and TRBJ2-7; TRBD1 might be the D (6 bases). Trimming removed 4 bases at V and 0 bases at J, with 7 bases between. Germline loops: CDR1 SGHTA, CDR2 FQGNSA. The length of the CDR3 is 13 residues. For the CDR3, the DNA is TGTGCCAGCAGCTCGGACAGCTCCTACGAGCAGTACTTC. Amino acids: CASSSDSSYEQYF.

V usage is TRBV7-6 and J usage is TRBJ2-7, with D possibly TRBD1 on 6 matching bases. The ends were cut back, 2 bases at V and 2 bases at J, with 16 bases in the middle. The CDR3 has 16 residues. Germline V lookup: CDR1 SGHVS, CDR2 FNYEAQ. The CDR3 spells CASSLRRGGRTYEQYF. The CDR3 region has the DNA TGTGCCAGCAGCTTACGGCGTGGGGGCAGGACCTACGAGCAGTACTTC.

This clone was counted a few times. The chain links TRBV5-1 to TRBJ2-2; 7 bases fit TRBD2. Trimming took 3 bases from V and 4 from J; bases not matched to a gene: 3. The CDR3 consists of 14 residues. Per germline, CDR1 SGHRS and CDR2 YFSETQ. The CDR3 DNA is TGCGCCAGCAGCTCGTCGGGGGGCACCGGGGAGCTGTTTTTT. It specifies CASSSSGGTGELFF.

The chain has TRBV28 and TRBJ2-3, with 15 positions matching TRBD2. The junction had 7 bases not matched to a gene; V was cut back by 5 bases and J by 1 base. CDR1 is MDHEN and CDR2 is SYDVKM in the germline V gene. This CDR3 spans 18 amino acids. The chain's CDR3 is CASSPGLAGGSGTDTQYF. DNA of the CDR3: TGTGCCAGCAGTCCGGGACTAGCGGGGGGATCCGGCACAGATACGCAGTATTTT. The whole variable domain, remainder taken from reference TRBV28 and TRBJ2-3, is DVKVTQSSRYLVKRTGEKVFLECVQDMDHENMFWYRQDPGLGLRLIYFSYDVKMKEKGDIPEGYSVSREKKERFSLILESASTNQTSMYLCASSPGLAGGSGTDTQYFGPGTRLTVL.

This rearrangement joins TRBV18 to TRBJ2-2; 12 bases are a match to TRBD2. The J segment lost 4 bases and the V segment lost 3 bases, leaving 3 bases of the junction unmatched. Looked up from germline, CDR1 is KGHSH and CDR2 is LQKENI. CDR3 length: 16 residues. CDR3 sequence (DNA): TGTGCCAGCTCACCGTCGACTAGCGGGGGCACCGGGGAGCTGTTTTTT. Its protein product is CASSPSTSGGTGELFF.

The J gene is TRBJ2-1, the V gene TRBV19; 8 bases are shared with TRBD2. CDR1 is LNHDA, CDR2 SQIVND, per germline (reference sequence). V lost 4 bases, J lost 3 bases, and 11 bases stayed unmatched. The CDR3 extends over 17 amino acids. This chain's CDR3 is CASSTRGAGGLYNEQFF. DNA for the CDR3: TGTGCCAGTAGTACTCGAGGGGCGGGGGGCCTCTACAATGAGCAGTTCTTC.

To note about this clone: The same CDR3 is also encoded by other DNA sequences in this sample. The CDR3 is CASSRDRGQETQYF. CDR3 nucleotide sequence: TGTGCCAGTAGTAGGGACAGGGGCCAAGAGACCCAGTACTTC. The chain couples TRBV19 to TRBJ2-5; TRBD1 agrees at 10 bases. Trimming cost V 4 bases and J 1 base; bases outside gene matches: 0. This CDR3 is built from 14 residues. The germline CDR1 and CDR2 sequences are LNHDA and SQIVND (reference sequence).

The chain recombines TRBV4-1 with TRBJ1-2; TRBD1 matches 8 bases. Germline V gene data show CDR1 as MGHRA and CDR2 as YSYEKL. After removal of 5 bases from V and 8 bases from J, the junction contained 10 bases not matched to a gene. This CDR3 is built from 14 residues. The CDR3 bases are TGCGCCAGCAGCGCGCAACAGGGGGTGAGCGGCTACACCTTC. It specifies CASSAQQGVSGYTF.

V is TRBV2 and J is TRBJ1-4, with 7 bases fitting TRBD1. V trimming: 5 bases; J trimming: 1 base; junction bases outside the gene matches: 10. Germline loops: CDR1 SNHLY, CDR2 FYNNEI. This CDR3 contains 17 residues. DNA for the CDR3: TGTGCCAGCAGTTCAACTCAGACAGGGTTAACTAATGAAAAACTGTTTTTT. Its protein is CASSSTQTGLTNEKLFF.

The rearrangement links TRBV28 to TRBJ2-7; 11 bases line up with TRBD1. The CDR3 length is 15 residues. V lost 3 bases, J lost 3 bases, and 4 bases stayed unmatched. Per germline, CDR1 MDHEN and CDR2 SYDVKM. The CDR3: CASSFSGTGGYEQYF. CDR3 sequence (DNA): TGTGCCAGCAGTTTCTCCGGGACAGGGGGCTACGAGCAGTACTTC.

The CDR3 sequence: CASSDHRERVGNQPQHF. CDR3 sequence (DNA): TGTGCCAGCAGTGACCACAGGGAAAGGGTTGGCAATCAGCCCCAGCATTTT. The V and J genes are TRBV6-4 and TRBJ1-5, with D possibly TRBD1 on 6 matching bases. V lost 2 bases to trimming and J lost 2 bases, with 16 bases between them. The CDR3 runs 17 residues. Per germline, CDR1 MRHNA and CDR2 SNTAGT.

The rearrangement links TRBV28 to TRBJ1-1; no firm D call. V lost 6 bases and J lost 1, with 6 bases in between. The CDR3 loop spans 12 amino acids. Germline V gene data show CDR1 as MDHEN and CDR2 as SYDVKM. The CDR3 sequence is CASRLQNTEAFF. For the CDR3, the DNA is TGTGCCAGCAGACTTCAGAACACTGAAGCTTTCTTT.